This TCR beta chain derives from a study of CD4+ T cells in melanoma. V shed 3 bases and J shed 2 bases, with 10 bases lying between them. Germline V gene sequence: CDR1 SGDLS, CDR2 YYNGEE. This CDR3 is 14 amino acids long. The assay was immunoSEQ multiplex PCR, and TCRdb's table has in-frame clones only and misses some. The table shows more than 110,000 clones, with over 90% occurring only once. The sequence was collected from a human donor with melanoma. V gene TRBV9 combines with J gene TRBJ2-3; possible D gene TRBD2, 6 bases. CDR3 sequence reads: CASSAAGLTDTQYF. The CDR3 DNA reads TGTGCCAGCAGCGCCGCGGGACTCACAGATACGCAGTATTTT.